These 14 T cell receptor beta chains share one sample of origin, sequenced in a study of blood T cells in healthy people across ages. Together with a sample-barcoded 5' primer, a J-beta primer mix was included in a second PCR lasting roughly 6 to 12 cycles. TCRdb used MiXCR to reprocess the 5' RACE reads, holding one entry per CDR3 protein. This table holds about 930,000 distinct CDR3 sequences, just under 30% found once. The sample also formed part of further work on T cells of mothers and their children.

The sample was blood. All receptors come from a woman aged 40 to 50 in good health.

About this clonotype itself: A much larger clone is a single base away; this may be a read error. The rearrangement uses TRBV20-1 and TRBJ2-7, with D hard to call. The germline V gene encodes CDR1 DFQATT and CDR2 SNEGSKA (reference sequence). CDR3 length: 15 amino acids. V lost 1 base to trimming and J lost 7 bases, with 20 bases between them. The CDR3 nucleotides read TGCAGTGCTAGAGGTGGCTCAAGCTCCTACAATGAGCAGTACTTC. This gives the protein CSARGGSSSYNEQYF.

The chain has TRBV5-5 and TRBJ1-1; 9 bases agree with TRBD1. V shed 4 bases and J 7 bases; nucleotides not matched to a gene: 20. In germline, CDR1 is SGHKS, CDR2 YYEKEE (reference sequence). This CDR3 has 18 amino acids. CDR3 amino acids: CASSHHPVPGTGKGEAFF. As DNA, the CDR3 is TGTGCCAGCAGCCACCACCCAGTACCCGGGACAGGGAAAGGTGAAGCTTTCTTT.

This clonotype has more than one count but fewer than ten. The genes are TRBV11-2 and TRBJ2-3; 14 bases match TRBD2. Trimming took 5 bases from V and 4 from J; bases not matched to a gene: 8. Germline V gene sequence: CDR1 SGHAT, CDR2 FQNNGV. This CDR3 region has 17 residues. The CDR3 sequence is CASSPGTSGGVADTQYF. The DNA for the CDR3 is TGTGCCAGCAGCCCGGGGACTAGCGGGGGAGTCGCAGATACGCAGTATTTT.

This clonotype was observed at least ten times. The DNA of the CDR3 is TGTGCCAGCAGCTTAGCCCACGTAGCAGGGGCATACAATGAGCAGTTCTTC. Translation gives CASSLAHVAGAYNEQFF. The V gene is TRBV7-2, the J gene TRBJ2-1, with D possibly TRBD1 on 6 matching bases. This CDR3 region has 17 residues. Looked up from germline, CDR1 is SGHTA and CDR2 is FQGNSA. Trimming cost V 0 bases and J 4 bases, with 16 bases left between them.

The CDR3 nucleotides are TGTGCCAGCAGTTTACGGAGGACAGGGAGGTCACCCCTCCACTTT. It codes for CASSLRRTGRSPLHF. The gene calls are TRBV28 and TRBJ1-6, with 8 bases matching TRBD1. Germline CDR1 is MDHEN and CDR2 is SYDVKM. Losses at the gene ends were 2 bases for V and 10 bases for J; bases not matched to a gene: 7. This CDR3 is built from 15 residues. Combining the CDR3 with reference TRBV28 and TRBJ1-6 gives the whole variable domain DVKVTQSSRYLVKRTGEKVFLECVQDMDHENMFWYRQDPGLGLRLIYFSYDVKMKEKGDIPEGYSVSREKKERFSLILESASTNQTSMYLCASSLRRTGRSPLHFGNGTRLTVT.

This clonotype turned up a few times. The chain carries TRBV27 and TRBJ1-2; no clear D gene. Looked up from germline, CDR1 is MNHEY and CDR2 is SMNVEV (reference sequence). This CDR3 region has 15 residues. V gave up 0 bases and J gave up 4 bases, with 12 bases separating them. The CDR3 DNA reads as TGTGCCAGCAGTTTATCGAGTGGCCAGGCCTATGGCTACACCTTC. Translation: CASSLSSGQAYGYTF.

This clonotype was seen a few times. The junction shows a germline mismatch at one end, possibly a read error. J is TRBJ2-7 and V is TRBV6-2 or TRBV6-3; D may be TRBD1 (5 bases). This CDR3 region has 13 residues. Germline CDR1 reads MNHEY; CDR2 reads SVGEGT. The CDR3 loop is CTSSYSRAYEQYF. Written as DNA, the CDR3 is TGTACCAGCAGTTATAGCAGGGCTTACGAGCAGTACTTC.

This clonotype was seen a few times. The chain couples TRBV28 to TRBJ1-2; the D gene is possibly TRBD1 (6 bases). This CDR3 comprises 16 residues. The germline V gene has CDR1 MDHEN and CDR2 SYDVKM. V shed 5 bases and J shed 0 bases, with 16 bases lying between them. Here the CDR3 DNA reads TGTGCCAGCAGTCCAGGGACACCTCGAGCTAACTATGGCTACACCTTC. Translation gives CASSPGTPRANYGYTF.

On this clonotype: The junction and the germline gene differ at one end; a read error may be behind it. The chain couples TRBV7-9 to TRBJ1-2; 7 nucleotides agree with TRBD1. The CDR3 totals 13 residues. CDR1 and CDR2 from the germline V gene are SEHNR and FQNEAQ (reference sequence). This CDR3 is CASNLATGDGYTF. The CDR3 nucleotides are TGTGCCAGCAACTTAGCTACAGGGGACGGCTACACCTTC.

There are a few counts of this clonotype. CDR3 nucleotides: TGCAGTGCTAGAGATCGGGTGGGCCCCTCCCGCGAGCAGTACTTC. Amino acids: CSARDRVGPSREQYF. The chain couples TRBV20-1 to TRBJ2-7; D is undetermined. The CDR3 has 15 residues. Looked up from germline, CDR1 is DFQATT and CDR2 is SNEGSKA (reference sequence). With 0 bases removed from V and 6 bases from J, the gap between germline ends came to 18 bases.

The CDR3 spells CASSLGKAGANYGYTF. In nucleotides, the CDR3 is TGTGCCAGCAGCTTAGGAAAGGCAGGGGCGAACTATGGCTACACCTTC. J is TRBJ1-2 and V is TRBV7-2, with D maybe TRBD1 (6 bases). CDR1 is SGHTA and CDR2 is FQGNSA in the germline V gene. The V and J ends lost 1 base and 2 bases respectively, with 14 bases between them. This CDR3 has 16 residues.

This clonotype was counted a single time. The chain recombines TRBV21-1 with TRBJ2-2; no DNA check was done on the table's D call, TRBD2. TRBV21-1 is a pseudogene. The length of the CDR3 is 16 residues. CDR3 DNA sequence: TGTGCCAGCAGCATCGGCCTAGCGGGGGGACCCGGGGAGCTGTTTTTT. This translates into CASSIGLAGGPGELFF.

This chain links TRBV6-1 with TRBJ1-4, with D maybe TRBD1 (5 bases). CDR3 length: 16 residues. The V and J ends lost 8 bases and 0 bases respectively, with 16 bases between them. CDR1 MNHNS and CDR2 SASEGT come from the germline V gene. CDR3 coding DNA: TGTGCCAGCTTTAGGGGCCGGGGGGCAACTAATGAAAAACTGTTTTTT. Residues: CASFRGRGATNEKLFF.

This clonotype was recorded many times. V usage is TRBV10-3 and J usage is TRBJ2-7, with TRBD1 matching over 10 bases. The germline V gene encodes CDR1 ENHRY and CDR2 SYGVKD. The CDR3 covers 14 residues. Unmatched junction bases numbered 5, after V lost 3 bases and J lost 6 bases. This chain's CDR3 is CAISDLGTGAEQYF. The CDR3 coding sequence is TGTGCCATCAGTGATTTAGGGACAGGGGCCGAGCAGTACTTC.